This TCR beta chain came from a study of response to subunit inactivated influenza vaccine (dated by TCRdb to the late 2010s). For context, the study as a whole: To follow how T cells responded to a trivalent subunit inactivated influenza vaccine, the researchers relied on deep quantitative profiling of the T cell receptor repertoire.

The CDR3 goes from the cysteine to the phenylalanine over 15 residues. The read is trimmed to its CDR3 DNA, 45 bases read in frame from base 1. V was cut back by 7 bases and J by 0 bases, leaving a gap of 13 bases between them. For CDR1 and CDR2, the germline V gene lists SGHTA and FQGNSA. The receptor library was made with RT-PCR. Sequenced using an Illumina HiSeq 2500. The public reads were reanalyzed by TCRdb: fastp trimming at Q25, MiXCR alignment, in-frame beta chains only. Here each entry gathers all rows of one CDR3 protein and keeps the most common genes and DNA. The sample table contains over 800,000 distinct CDR3 sequences; only one count was recorded for 21% of them. The top ten clones comprise around 9.6% of the sample. Here is what the overall study found, with its caveats: The authors proposed that each seasonal influenza vaccination may bring in only a limited number of new T cells.

Many counts were recorded for this clonotype. This clone's antigen is unknown. Per-base qualities were not stored, and no clone one base away is much larger. This TCR derives from a man aged 50 or older who received an inactivated influenza vaccine. Donor details come from another sample of the same person, matched by shared clones. This specimen was PBMCs from blood, taken 4 to 6 days after vaccination. The V and J genes are TRBV7-2 and TRBJ2-1; the D element might be TRBD1 or TRBD2, as each aligns at 5 bases. The CDR3 reads CASTPGQSSYNEQFF. The DNA reads TGTGCCAGCACCCCGGGGCAGAGCTCCTACAATGAGCAGTTCTTC.